The TCR beta chain under discussion was sequenced for a study of T cells in Graves' hyperthyroidism and ophthalmopathy. Researchers defined stable Graves' hyperthyroidism as no ophthalmopathy progression within 18 months. Diagnosis of hyperthyroidism was new in patients aged 18 to 65, and its duration was under 2 months. Amplified TCR beta CDR3 regions derived from RNA transcripts. A first-round RT-PCR of the TCR CDR3 used the HTBI primer set. TCRdb called the multiplex PCR reads again in MiXCR, with one record for every CDR3 protein. Here the sample spans hundreds of thousands of distinct CDR3 sequences, about half being singletons. This TCR was recovered from a woman aged 18-29 years with Graves' hyperthyroidism. Material for sequencing was peripheral blood or thyroid tissue (not recorded which).

The CDR3 coding sequence is TGTGCCAGCAGCTTATTTCCCTTCAGACCGGACTACGAGCAGTACTTC. Amino acid sequence: CASSLFPFRPDYEQYF. The chain uses TRBV7-2 and TRBJ2-7; no reliable D call. The CDR3 is made up of 16 amino acids. Trimming cost V 2 bases and J 3 bases, with 17 bases left between them. CDR1 is SGHTA, CDR2 FQGNSA, per germline. Filled out from reference TRBV7-2 and TRBJ2-7, the complete variable domain reads GAGVSQSPSNKVTEKGKDVELRCDPISGHTALYWYRQSLGQGLEFLIYFQGNSAPDKSGLPSDRFSAERTGGSVSTLTIQRTQQEDSAVYLCASSLFPFRPDYEQYFGPGTRLTVT.